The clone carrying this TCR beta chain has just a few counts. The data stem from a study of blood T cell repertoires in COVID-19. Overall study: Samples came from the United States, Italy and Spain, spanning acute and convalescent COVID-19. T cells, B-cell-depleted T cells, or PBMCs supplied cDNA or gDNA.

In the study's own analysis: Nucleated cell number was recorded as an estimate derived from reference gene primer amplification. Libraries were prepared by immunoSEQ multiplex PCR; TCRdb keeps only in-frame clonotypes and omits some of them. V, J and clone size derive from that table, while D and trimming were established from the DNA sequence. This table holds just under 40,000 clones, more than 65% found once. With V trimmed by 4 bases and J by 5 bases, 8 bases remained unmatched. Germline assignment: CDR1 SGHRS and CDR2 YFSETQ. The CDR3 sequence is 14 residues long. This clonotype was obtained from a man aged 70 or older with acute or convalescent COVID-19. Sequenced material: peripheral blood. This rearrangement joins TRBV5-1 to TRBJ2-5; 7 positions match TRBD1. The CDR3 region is CASSPWTGEETQYF. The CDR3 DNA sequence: TGCGCCAGCAGCCCTTGGACAGGAGAGGAGACCCAGTACTTC.